The 17 T cell receptor beta chains below come from one sample, sequenced in a study of T cells in tumors after PD-1 blockade. Sequenced by immunoSEQ multiplex PCR; TCRdb stores in-frame clones only, minus some. The profile covers more than 20,000 clones, with around 80% appearing a single time and roughly 27% taken by the ten largest. The sample in question was PBMCs, obtained before anti-PD-1 treatment. The receptors stem from a human donor with basal cell carcinoma.

The V and J genes are TRBV28 and TRBJ2-7; TRBD1 matches 10 bases. With 4 bases clipped from V and 2 bases from J, the junction kept 11 bases outside the gene matches. Per germline, CDR1 MDHEN and CDR2 SYDVKM. The CDR3 contains 17 residues. CDR3 sequence: CASSYETGGPTTYEQYF. In nucleotides, the CDR3 is TGTGCCAGCAGTTACGAGACAGGGGGCCCAACAACCTACGAGCAGTACTTC. The full variable domain, rest sourced from reference TRBV28 and TRBJ2-7, is DVKVTQSSRYLVKRTGEKVFLECVQDMDHENMFWYRQDPGLGLRLIYFSYDVKMKEKGDIPEGYSVSREKKERFSLILESASTNQTSMYLCASSYETGGPTTYEQYFGPGTRLTVT.

This clone has just a few counts. The DNA is left out, because the CDR3 cannot be placed on it with certainty; the CDR3 is given as TCRdb lists it. This sequence joins TRBV12-5 and TRBJ2-4. The CDR3 region is 12 residues in length, termini included. CDR1 and CDR2 (germline): LGHNT, FRNRAP. The CDR3 protein is CASGFGAGIQYF.

V and J are TRBV24-1 and TRBJ1-5; D is possibly TRBD1 (5 bases). CDR1 is KGHDR and CDR2 is SFDVKD in the germline V gene. The V end was cut by 6 bases, the J end by 10 bases, with 12 bases between. This CDR3 is built from 12 residues. Written as DNA, the CDR3 is TGTGCCACCAGTCCGGGGGGTCAACCCCAGCATTTT. Translating gives CATSPGGQPQHF.

This clone has more than one count but fewer than ten. The chain joins TRBV5-1 to TRBJ2-1, with D tentatively TRBD2 (5 bases). V lost 6 bases and J 5 bases, leaving 15 bases between the germline ends. Germline V gene data show CDR1 as SGHRS and CDR2 as YFSETQ. The CDR3 is 14 residues long. CDR3 sequence reads: CASKEWVRDNEQFF. The CDR3 DNA sequence: TGCGCCAGCAAGGAGTGGGTGAGGGACAATGAGCAGTTCTTC.

This chain joins TRBV9 and TRBJ2-2, with TRBD2 as a possible D gene (5 bases). The CDR3 consists of 15 residues. Trimming took 3 bases from V and 3 from J, leaving 12 bases between them. Germline-derived CDR1 and CDR2 are SGDLS and YYNGEE. CDR3 loop: CASSALSSYTGELFF. The DNA for the CDR3 is TGTGCCAGCAGCGCCCTCTCTAGCTACACCGGGGAGCTGTTTTTT.

The chain combines TRBV9 with TRBJ2-4; D unresolved. Per the germline V gene, CDR1 is SGDLS and CDR2 is YYNGEE. This CDR3 is 13 amino acids long. V lost 0 bases and J 1 base, leaving 2 bases between the germline ends. The CDR3 DNA follows: TGTGCCAGCAGCGTAGGGGCCAAAAACATTCAGTACTTC. Encoded protein: CASSVGAKNIQYF.

V usage is TRBV6-4 and J usage is TRBJ1-6; D is unclear. The V gene's germline CDR1 is MRHNA and CDR2 SNTAGT. The CDR3 contains 14 residues. V was cut by 4 bases and J by 7 bases, with 11 bases left in between. The CDR3 is CASSVMPGNSPLHF. The CDR3, as DNA: TGTGCCAGCAGTGTCATGCCCGGCAATTCACCCCTCCACTTT.

In its sample, this clone was seen once. The chain has TRBV10-1 and TRBJ1-1; D is ambiguous. The germline V and J ends were trimmed by 11 bases and 1 base, with 17 bases remaining between them. In germline, CDR1 is WNHNN, CDR2 SYGVQD (reference sequence). The CDR3 contains 14 residues. The CDR3, as DNA: TGCGCCCCAGTGATAGGGCAGGAGAACACTGAAGCTTTCTTT. Protein sequence: CAPVIGQENTEAFF.

The rearrangement links TRBV7-7 to TRBJ2-1; TRBD2 is a possible D gene (6 bases). Trimming left V 1 base short and J 4 bases short, with 11 bases between. Germline V gives CDR1 SSHAT, CDR2 FNYEAQ (reference sequence). CDR3 length: 15 amino acids. CDR3 region: CASSLDVGGYNEQFF. In DNA, the CDR3 is TGTGCCAGCAGCTTAGATGTGGGGGGATACAATGAGCAGTTCTTC.

The rearrangement links TRBV21-1 to TRBJ2-3; the DNA was not compared with TRBD2, the D call given in the table. TRBV21-1 is a pseudogene locus. The CDR3 extends over 15 amino acids. CDR3 residues: CASSLHGGRADTQYF. As DNA, the CDR3 is TGTGCCAGCTCCCTCCACGGGGGAAGGGCGGATACGCAGTATTTT.

The chain carries TRBV2 and TRBJ2-5; D call uncertain. Per the germline V gene, CDR1 is SNHLY and CDR2 is FYNNEI. V gave up 3 bases and J gave up 7 bases, with 12 bases separating them. CDR3 length equals 13 residues. Here the CDR3 reads CASSEHPEGTQYF. The CDR3 nucleotides read TGTGCCAGCAGTGAGCACCCAGAAGGGACCCAGTACTTC.

As regards this clone: The same CDR3 arises from other DNA sequences in this sample as well. The chain joins TRBV18 to TRBJ2-7; TRBD1 agrees at 7 bases. Losses at the gene ends were 3 bases for V and 0 bases for J; bases not matched to a gene: 2. CDR3 size: 14 residues. Germline V gene data show CDR1 as KGHSH and CDR2 as LQKENI. The CDR3 DNA follows: TGTGCCAGCTCACCGGACAGGAACTCCTACGAGCAGTACTTC. Translation gives CASSPDRNSYEQYF.

The rearrangement uses TRBV9 and TRBJ2-6; D remains ambiguous. Germline-derived CDR1 and CDR2 are SGDLS and YYNGEE. CDR3 size: 17 residues. Deletions cut 0 bases from V and 4 bases from J, with 14 bases between. The CDR3 reads CASSVGHLNSGANVLTF. For the CDR3, the DNA is TGTGCCAGCAGCGTAGGCCACCTGAACTCGGGGGCCAACGTCCTGACTTTC.

V is TRBV27 and J is TRBJ2-3, with D unresolved. Germline V gene data show CDR1 as MNHEY and CDR2 as SMNVEV (reference sequence). This CDR3 is 11 amino acids long. The ends were cut back, 4 bases at V and 2 bases at J, with 1 base in the middle. CDR3: CASSSTDTQYF. As DNA, the CDR3 is TGTGCCAGCAGTTCCACAGATACGCAGTATTTT.

J is TRBJ2-3 and V is TRBV11-2; TRBD2 matches 8 bases. Per the germline V gene, CDR1 is SGHAT and CDR2 is FQNNGV. CDR3 length: 18 amino acids. Germline trimming cut 3 bases from V and 6 bases from J; bases unmatched to any gene: 17. CDR3 protein: CASSFRYNAGGSRDTQYF. CDR3 bases: TGTGCCAGCAGCTTTAGATACAATGCGGGAGGTTCGAGGGATACGCAGTATTTT.

The chain employs TRBV2 and TRBJ1-4; D gene unclear. The germline V and J ends were trimmed by 5 bases and 8 bases, with 9 bases remaining between them. Germline assignment: CDR1 SNHLY and CDR2 FYNNEI. This CDR3 has 12 residues. This CDR3 is CASSTVREKLFF. CDR3 bases: TGTGCCAGCAGTACCGTGAGGGAAAAACTGTTTTTT.

This clone came up a few times. V usage is TRBV5-1 and J usage is TRBJ2-7, with D possibly being TRBD2 (6 bases). The V and J ends lost 4 bases and 0 bases respectively, with 14 bases between them. The CDR3 is 15 amino acids. Germline lookup yields CDR1 SGHRS and CDR2 YFSETQ. In nucleotides, the CDR3 is TGCGCCAGCAGCGTGACCGGAGGGTACTCCTACGAGCAGTACTTC. The encoded protein is CASSVTGGYSYEQYF.